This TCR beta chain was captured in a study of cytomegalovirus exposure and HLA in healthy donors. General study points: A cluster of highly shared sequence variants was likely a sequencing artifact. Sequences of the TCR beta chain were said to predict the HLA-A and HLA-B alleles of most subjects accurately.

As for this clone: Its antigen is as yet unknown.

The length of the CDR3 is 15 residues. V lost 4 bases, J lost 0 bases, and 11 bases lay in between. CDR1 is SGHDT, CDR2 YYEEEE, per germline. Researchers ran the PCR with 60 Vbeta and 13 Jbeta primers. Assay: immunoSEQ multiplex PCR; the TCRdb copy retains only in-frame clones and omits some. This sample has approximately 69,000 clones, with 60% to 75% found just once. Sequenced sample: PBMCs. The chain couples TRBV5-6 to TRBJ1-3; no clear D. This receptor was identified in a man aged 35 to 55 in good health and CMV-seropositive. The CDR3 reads CASSGREISGNTIYF. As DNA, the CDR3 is TGTGCCAGCAGCGGTAGAGAGATCTCTGGAAACACCATATATTTT.